This is a list of T cell receptor beta chains from one sample in a study of CD8 T cells in ankylosing spondylitis. TCRdb itself ran the 5' RACE reads through MiXCR, one entry per CDR3 protein. Among 670,000 or so distinct CDR3 sequences listed, about 20% were seen once. What was sequenced was blood, either unsorted or a sorted T cell fraction (not recorded which). These receptors were taken from a male donor with ankylosing spondylitis. Both conserved end residues are part of each CDR3. Each record gives: D gene, J gene, clone size, V gene, CDR3 protein, CDR3 DNA. The D gene is left open where the match is weak. Size is stated for part of the rows, as once, few or many counts, or as a class when the clone is expanded.

>.|TRBJ2-7|.|TRBV28
CASSPGPGGGYEQYF
TGTGCCAGCAGTCCAGGGCCAGGGGGGGGATACGAGCAGTACTTC
>.|TRBJ2-7|few|TRBV12-3/TRBV12-4
CASSFLASEQYF
TGTGCCAGCAGTTTTCTCGCGAGCGAGCAGTACTTC
>TRBD1|TRBJ2-5|.|TRBV4-3
CASSQERDRQETQYF
TGCGCCAGCAGCCAAGAGAGGGACAGACAAGAGACCCAGTACTTC
>TRBD2|TRBJ2-1|few|TRBV24-1
CATSESGTVGSQFF
TGTGCCACCAGTGAAAGCGGGACTGTCGGATCGCAGTTCTTC
>.|TRBJ2-4|few|TRBV7-9
CASSDGGLGNIQYF
TGTGCCAGCAGTGATGGGGGCTTGGGAAACATTCAGTACTTC
>TRBD1|TRBJ1-2|.|TRBV4-2
CASSQDWGGTLRDRGSYGYTF
TGTGCCAGCAGCCAAGACTGGGGAGGGACCTTGAGGGACAGGGGATCATATGGCTACACCTTC
>.|TRBJ1-1|few|TRBV7-2
CASSLITTSEAFF
TGTGCCAGCAGCTTAATAACGACGAGCGAAGCTTTCTTT
>.|TRBJ1-3|.|TRBV14
CASSQDGAGRNTIYF
TGTGCCAGCAGCCAAGACGGGGCGGGAAGAAACACCATATATTTT
>.|TRBJ1-2|few|TRBV12-3/TRBV12-4
CASSLGAYYGYTF
TGTGCCAGCAGTTTAGGGGCATACTATGGCTACACCTTC
>TRBD2|TRBJ2-1|.|TRBV27
CASSTSGLHNEQFF
TGTGCCAGCAGTACTAGCGGGCTACACAATGAGCAGTTCTTC
>.|TRBJ1-5|few|TRBV7-8
CASSLGGEGPQHF
TGTGCCAGCAGCTTAGGAGGGGAGGGGCCCCAGCATTTT
>TRBD2|TRBJ2-5|.|TRBV5-1
CASSANSGSTSETQYF
TGCGCCAGCAGCGCCAATAGCGGGAGTACGTCGGAGACCCAGTACTTC
>.|TRBJ1-2|few|TRBV29-1
CSVTEGYTF
TGCAGCGTTACGGAAGGCTACACCTTC
>TRBD2|TRBJ2-5|.|TRBV11-2
CASSASGGIVETQYF
TGTGCCAGCAGCGCCAGCGGGGGTATCGTGGAGACCCAGTACTTC
>.|TRBJ1-5|.|TRBV30
CAWSPVRLDSNQPQHF
TGTGCCTGGAGCCCCGTGAGGCTAGATAGCAATCAGCCCCAGCATTTT
>.|TRBJ1-2|.|TRBV18
CASSLDTDGYTF
TGTGCCAGCTCCCTAGACACCGATGGCTACACCTTC
>.|TRBJ1-1|.|TRBV5-8
CASTLGRAMEAFF
TGTGCCAGCACCCTGGGACGGGCCATGGAGGCTTTCTTT
>TRBD2|TRBJ2-1|.|TRBV15
CATSRERLAGKQQFF
TGTGCCACCAGCAGAGAGAGACTAGCGGGGAAGCAGCAGTTCTTC
>.|TRBJ2-2|few|TRBV28
CASVRAGFAGELFF
TGTGCCAGCGTCCGGGCGGGGTTTGCCGGGGAGCTGTTTTTT
>.|TRBJ2-7|.|TRBV6-5
CASSSLEKYEQYF
TGTGCCAGCAGTTCCCTGGAAAAATACGAGCAGTACTTC
>TRBD1|TRBJ1-2|.|TRBV6-1
CASRLPGQPYGYTF
TGTGCCAGCAGACTACCGGGACAGCCTTATGGCTACACCTTC
>TRBD1|TRBJ2-5|.|TRBV20-1
CSARVGTDQETQYF
TGCAGTGCTAGAGTCGGGACAGACCAAGAGACCCAGTACTTC
>.|TRBJ1-1|few|TRBV5-1
CASSLITLNTEAFF
TGCGCCAGCAGCTTGATAACACTGAACACTGAAGCTTTCTTT
>TRBD1|TRBJ1-4|.|TRBV5-1
CASSTGQVRNEKLFF
TGCGCCAGCAGCACGGGACAGGTCCGTAATGAAAAACTGTTTTTT
>TRBD1|TRBJ2-3|.|TRBV7-6
CASSFTGGIADTQYF
TGTGCCAGCAGCTTCACAGGGGGCATCGCAGATACGCAGTATTTT
>.|TRBJ1-3|many|TRBV12-3/TRBV12-4
CASSFAGNTIYF
TGTGCCAGCAGTTTTGCCGGAAACACCATATATTTT
>.|TRBJ1-5|few|TRBV12-3/TRBV12-4
CASGYYSNQPQHF
TGTGCCAGCGGATATTATAGCAATCAGCCCCAGCATTTT
>.|TRBJ1-1|.|TRBV7-2
CASSPAPTTGNTEAFF
TGTGCCAGCAGCCCAGCCCCCACTACAGGGAACACTGAAGCTTTCTTT
>TRBD1|TRBJ1-6|.|TRBV20-1
CSAIPGQGNSPLHF
TGCAGTGCTATACCCGGACAGGGGAATTCACCCCTCCACTTT
>.|TRBJ1-1|.|TRBV6-1
CASRNRRANTEAFF
TGTGCCAGCAGAAACAGGAGAGCGAACACTGAAGCTTTCTTT
>.|TRBJ2-7|.|TRBV20-1
CSASSPTSPYEQYF
TGCAGTGCTAGCAGTCCAACCTCCCCCTACGAGCAGTACTTC
>TRBD1|TRBJ2-5|few|TRBV20-1
CSANGYTGTGTIFQETQYF
TGCAGTGCAAACGGATACACCGGGACAGGGACTATCTTCCAAGAGACCCAGTACTTC
>.|TRBJ2-1|.|TRBV28
CASSWVVALEQFF
TGTGCCAGCAGTTGGGTCGTTGCGCTTGAGCAGTTCTTC
>TRBD2|TRBJ2-5|.|TRBV10-3
CAISDGGSGQETQYF
TGTGCCATCAGTGACGGCGGGAGTGGGCAAGAGACCCAGTACTTC
>.|TRBJ2-7|.|TRBV20-1
CSAPPTARSYEQYF
TGCAGTGCTCCCCCGACAGCCCGCTCCTACGAGCAGTACTTC
>.|TRBJ2-7|few|TRBV18
CASSGTLRDEQYF
TGTGCCAGCTCAGGGACACTGCGGGACGAGCAGTACTTC
>.|TRBJ2-7|many|TRBV12-3/TRBV12-4
CASSWDLGSRGVEQYF
TGTGCCAGCAGTTGGGACCTAGGCTCGCGAGGGGTCGAGCAGTACTTC
>.|TRBJ2-3|few|TRBV10-3
CAIRPGLSTDTQYF
TGTGCCATCAGGCCGGGACTGAGCACAGATACGCAGTATTTT
>.|TRBJ2-1|few|TRBV9
CASSIWTLDEQFF
TGTGCCAGCAGCATCTGGACCTTGGATGAGCAGTTCTTC